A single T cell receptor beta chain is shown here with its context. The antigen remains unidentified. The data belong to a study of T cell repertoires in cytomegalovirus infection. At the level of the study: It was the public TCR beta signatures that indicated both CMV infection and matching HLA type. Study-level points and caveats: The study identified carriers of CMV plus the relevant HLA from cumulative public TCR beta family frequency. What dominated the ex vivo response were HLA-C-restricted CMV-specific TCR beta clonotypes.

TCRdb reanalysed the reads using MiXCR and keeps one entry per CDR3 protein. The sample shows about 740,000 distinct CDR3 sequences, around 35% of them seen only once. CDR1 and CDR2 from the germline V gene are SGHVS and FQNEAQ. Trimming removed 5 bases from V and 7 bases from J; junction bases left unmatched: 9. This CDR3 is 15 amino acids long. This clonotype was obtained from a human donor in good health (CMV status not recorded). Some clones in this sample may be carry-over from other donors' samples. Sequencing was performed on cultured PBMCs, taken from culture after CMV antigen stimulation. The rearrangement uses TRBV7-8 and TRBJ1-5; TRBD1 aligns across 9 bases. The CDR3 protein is CASSPQGAGMQPQHF. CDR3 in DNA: TGTGCCAGCAGCCCACAGGGGGCCGGGATGCAGCCCCAGCATTTT.